Reported below is one TCR beta chain. Its specificity is unknown. This specimen comes from a study of shared clonotypes between healthy human individuals. General study findings and limits: Shared across a handful of donors were roughly 4.7% of the naive CD4 clonotypes. Richness estimates generally favored naive over memory subsets.

Healthy HIV-negative adults without recent acute infections or vaccinations served as donors. In the source study's methods: ImmunoSEQ junction-only sequences lacked quality scores, so their filtering differed. TCRdb's copy holds only in-frame clones and misses some; the assay was immunoSEQ multiplex PCR. V and J calls and clone size come straight from that table; D and trimming were deduced from the DNA. The sample has some 2,000,000 clones, 90% to 96% seen once. CDR1 and CDR2 (germline): MNHEY, SMNVEV (reference sequence). CDR3 length: 15 amino acids. Trimming pared 2 bases from V and 3 bases from J, leaving 13 bases between.

The TCR comes from a young man in good health. The chain joins TRBV27 to TRBJ2-5; D is perhaps TRBD2 (5 bases). Specimen: naive CD4+ T cells sorted from blood. Subset described: CD45RA+ positively selected. CDR3 amino acids: CASSLEGRKEETQYF. As DNA, the CDR3 is TGTGCCAGCAGTTTAGAGGGCAGGAAAGAAGAGACCCAGTACTTC.